This T cell receptor (beta chain) originates from a study of CD8 T cells in Susac syndrome. The authors reverse transcribed roughly 0.5 to 1 ug RNA with random hexamers. The amplification used immunoSEQ multiplex PCR on TCR beta CDR3; it spanned 54 Vbeta and 13 Jbeta. TCRdb reprocessed the immunoSEQ multiplex PCR reads with MiXCR, giving one entry per CDR3 protein. The sample records 160,000 or so distinct CDR3 sequences, about 95% being singletons. V lost 3 bases, J lost 6 bases, and 15 bases lay in between. The CDR3 spans 14 residues. Germline V lookup: CDR1 SGDLS, CDR2 YYNGEE. With respect to this clonotype: Its antigen is unknown.

General study findings and limits: In Susac syndrome, the CD4+ T cell repertoires did not show clonal expansion.

Diagnostic criteria defined recently for definite or probable disease were met by the Susac syndrome patients. Negative isolation was used for CD8+ and CD4+ T cells, and FACS enrichment was applied to TEMRA cells. The sample taken for sequencing was CD4+ T cells from PBMCs. The source is a human donor with Susac syndrome. The chain combines TRBV9 with TRBJ1-2; no clear D. In DNA form, the CDR3 reads TGTGCCAGCAGCGGACCTACCCAAAGGGATGGCTACACCTTC. Protein product: CASSGPTQRDGYTF.